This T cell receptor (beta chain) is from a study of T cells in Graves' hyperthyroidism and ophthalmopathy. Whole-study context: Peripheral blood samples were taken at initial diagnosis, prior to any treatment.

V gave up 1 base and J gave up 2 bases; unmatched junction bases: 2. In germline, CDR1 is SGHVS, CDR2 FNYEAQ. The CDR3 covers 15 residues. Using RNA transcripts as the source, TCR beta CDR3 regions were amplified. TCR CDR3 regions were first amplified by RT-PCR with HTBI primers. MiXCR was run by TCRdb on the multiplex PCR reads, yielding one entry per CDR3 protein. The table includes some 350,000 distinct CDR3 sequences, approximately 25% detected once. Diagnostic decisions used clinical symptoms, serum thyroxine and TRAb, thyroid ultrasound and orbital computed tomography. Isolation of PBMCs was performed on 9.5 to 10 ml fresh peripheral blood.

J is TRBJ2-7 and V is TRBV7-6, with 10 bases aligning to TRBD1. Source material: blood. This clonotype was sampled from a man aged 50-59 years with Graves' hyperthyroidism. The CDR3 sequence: CASSLGGQGPYEQYF. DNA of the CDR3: TGTGCCAGCAGCTTAGGGGGACAGGGGCCCTACGAGCAGTACTTC.